This T cell receptor beta chain comes out of a study of multiple sclerosis patients with progressive multifocal leukoencephalopathy. Time point reported: before natalizumab initiation. Generated by immunoSEQ multiplex PCR, the TCRdb table keeps only in-frame clones and is missing some. The table has approximately 27,000 clones, more than 75% seen once. V lost 2 bases and J 4 bases, leaving 13 bases between the germline ends. CDR1 is SGHNT, CDR2 YYREEE, per germline (reference sequence). The CDR3 contains 16 residues. This sequence joins TRBV5-4 and TRBJ1-6, with a weak D call TRBD1 (5 bases). Sequenced input: PBMCs. This TCR came from a human donor with multiple sclerosis. CDR3 protein: CASSFGGIKYNSPLHF. The DNA for the CDR3 is TGTGCCAGCAGCTTCGGGGGGATTAAGTATAATTCACCCCTCCACTTT.